Listed here are 12 T cell receptor beta chains from one sample, sequenced in a study of T cells after somatic rescue of genetic block (dated by TCRdb to 2018 to 2020). To prepare the library, the immunoSEQ multiplex PCR assay was applied. Held by TCRdb, this immuneACCESS table contains in-frame sequences only and omits some clones. Under half of the omission traces to an unresolved V gene where checked; the cause of the rest is unknown. The sample table records tens of thousands of clones; approximately 90% of these occur just once. The ten top clones hold 1.6% of the sample. Sequencing was performed on peripheral blood mononuclear cells (PBMCs). These receptors all stem from a woman between 18 and 29 years old.

This clone was recorded a few times. The chain employs TRBV30 and TRBJ2-5; D could derive from TRBD1 or TRBD2 (5 bases each). V shed 2 bases and J shed 5 bases, with 18 bases lying between them. The CDR3 covers 15 residues. From germline, CDR1 is GTSNPN and CDR2 SVGIG (reference sequence). The CDR3 sequence: CAWSIPPGTDETQYF. The CDR3 DNA is TGTGCCTGGAGTATCCCCCCGGGGACGGATGAGACCCAGTACTTC.

V usage is TRBV10-3 and J usage is TRBJ2-5; 11 bases match TRBD2. Germline CDR1 ENHRY, CDR2 SYGVKD. Losses at the gene ends were 5 bases for V and 3 bases for J; bases not matched to a gene: 5. The CDR3 loop spans 15 amino acids. The CDR3 DNA follows: TGTGCCATCAGTAGGGAGGGACTAGCGGAAGAGACCCAGTACTTC. Translated, it gives CAISREGLAEETQYF.

CDR3 residues: CASRTRYGYTF. For the CDR3, the DNA is TGTGCCAGCAGGACACGCTATGGCTACACCTTC. The chain uses TRBV2 and TRBJ1-2, with no clear D. Germline CDR1 SNHLY, CDR2 FYNNEI. V was clipped by 6 bases and J by 4 bases, with 6 bases between them. There are 11 residues in the CDR3. The full variable domain, its missing parts supplied by reference TRBV2 and TRBJ1-2, is EPEVTQTPSHQVTQMGQEVILRCVPISNHLYFYWYRQILGQKVEFLVSFYNNEISEKSEIFDDQFSVERPDGSNFTLKIRSTKLEDSAMYFCASRTRYGYTFGSGTRLTVV.

This clone was detected only once. V is TRBV14 and J is TRBJ2-1; D is unclear. V dropped 1 base and J dropped 5 bases, with 15 bases sitting between them. Per the germline V gene, CDR1 is SGHDN and CDR2 is FVKESK. CDR3 length equals 16 residues. In DNA, the CDR3 is TGTGCCAGCAGCCAAGTTAGAGTCGAGACCAACAATGAGCAGTTCTTC. Translated, it gives CASSQVRVETNNEQFF.

V is TRBV30 and J is TRBJ1-4, with D uncertain. Germline V gene data show CDR1 as GTSNPN and CDR2 as SVGIG (reference sequence). Trimming removed 3 bases from V and 2 bases from J, with 10 bases in between. The CDR3 has 14 residues. For the CDR3, the DNA is TGTGCCTGGAGACCTAAGGGCACTAATGAAAAACTGTTTTTT. This translates into CAWRPKGTNEKLFF.

The CDR3: CASSIDGNQPQHF. CDR3 nucleotides: TGTGCCAGCAGTATTGACGGGAATCAGCCCCAGCATTTT. This chain uses TRBV6-1 with TRBJ1-5; D is ambiguous. CDR1 MNHNS and CDR2 SASEGT come from the germline V gene. The ends were cut back, 5 bases at V and 4 bases at J, with 9 bases in the middle. CDR3 length: 13 amino acids.

The gene calls are TRBV6-5 and TRBJ2-7; D ambiguous. Germline loops: CDR1 MNHEY, CDR2 SVGAGI. There are 15 residues in the CDR3. Trimming removed 5 bases from V and 1 base from J, with 15 bases in between. DNA for the CDR3: TGTGCCAGCAGTCCAATCGGGCTGTTATCCTACGAGCAGTACTTC. Protein product: CASSPIGLLSYEQYF.

The chain recombines TRBV5-1 with TRBJ1-5, with D uncertain. V was shortened by 0 bases and J by 0 bases, with 7 bases between the two germline ends. The germline gives CDR1 SGHRS, CDR2 YFSETQ. CDR3 length equals 15 residues. CDR3 in amino acids: CASSLGGNSNQPQHF. The CDR3 nucleotides are TGCGCCAGCAGCTTGGGGGGAAATAGCAATCAGCCCCAGCATTTT.

The V call is TRBV15, the J call TRBJ1-1, with unresolved D. Trimming took 5 bases from V and 7 from J, leaving 17 bases between them. The CDR3 extends over 14 amino acids. Germline-derived CDR1 and CDR2 are LNHNV and YYDKDF (reference sequence). Written as DNA, the CDR3 is TGTGCCACCAGCGGCTCGATGATACGGGTTGAAGCTTTCTTT. Translation: CATSGSMIRVEAFF.

This chain joins TRBV19 and TRBJ1-5; the match to TRBD1 covers 7 bases. This CDR3 has 14 residues. V shed 5 bases, J shed 6 bases, and the junction held 7 bases outside the gene matches. Germline V gene data show CDR1 as LNHDA and CDR2 as SQIVND (reference sequence). CDR3 protein: CASSPRQGGQPQHF. The CDR3 coding sequence is TGTGCCAGTAGTCCCCGACAGGGAGGTCAGCCCCAGCATTTT. Combining the CDR3 with reference TRBV19 and TRBJ1-5 gives the whole variable domain DGGITQSPKYLFRKEGQNVTLSCEQNLNHDAMYWYRQDPGQGLRLIYYSQIVNDFQKGDIAEGYSVSREKKESFPLTVTSAQKNPTAFYLCASSPRQGGQPQHFGDGTRLSIL.

This chain connects TRBV14 to TRBJ2-1; 8 bases agree with TRBD2. The CDR3 sequence is 16 residues long. Trimming cost V 2 bases and J 2 bases; bases outside gene matches: 5. The V gene's germline CDR1 is SGHDN and CDR2 FVKESK. CDR3 sequence: CASSQFTGGAYNEQFF. The CDR3 coding sequence is TGTGCCAGCAGCCAATTTACGGGAGGGGCCTACAATGAGCAGTTCTTC.

In its sample, this clone was seen once. The gene calls are TRBV7-2 and TRBJ1-1; D gene unclear. Trimming removed 4 bases from V and 2 bases from J, with 11 bases in between. The CDR3 is 14 residues long. The germline gives CDR1 SGHTA, CDR2 FQGNSA. The CDR3 DNA is TGTGCCAGCAGCTCGGGGAGGAGTAACACTGAAGCTTTCTTT. Encoded protein: CASSSGRSNTEAFF.